Included here is one TCR beta chain sequence, with context. These data originate in a study of blood T cells in healthy people across ages. Together with a sample-barcoded 5' primer, a J-beta primer mix was included in a second PCR lasting roughly 7 to 11 cycles. A single record per CDR3 protein comes from TCRdb applying MiXCR to the 5' RACE reads. The sample lists roughly 930,000 distinct CDR3 sequences, roughly 52% seen once, with roughly 13% in the top ten. CDR3 length equals 17 residues. The V gene's germline CDR1 is MGHRA and CDR2 YSYEKL. Germline trimming cut 1 base from V and 6 bases from J; bases unmatched to any gene: 8.

Sequenced material: blood. The sequence was obtained from a man aged 30-40 years in good health. This chain links TRBV4-1 with TRBJ2-3; 12 bases are shared with TRBD2. The CDR3 bases are TGCGCCAGCAGCCAAGTCGGACTAGCGGGGATCACGGATACGCAGTATTTT. It translates to CASSQVGLAGITDTQYF.